The 2 T cell receptor beta chains presented below share a single source sample, sequenced in a study of T cells after yellow fever vaccination. TCRdb independently ran MiXCR on the 5' RACE reads; one entry per CDR3 protein. The sample lists about 350,000 distinct CDR3 sequences; around 8.1% were seen once. This specimen consisted of PBMCs, obtained more than 40 days after the first yellow fever vaccination. The origin of the receptors is a man between 18 and 35 years old who received the YFV17D yellow fever vaccine.

The V call is TRBV10-3, the J call TRBJ2-3, with 7 bases aligning to TRBD1. Per the germline V gene, CDR1 is ENHRY and CDR2 is SYGVKD. The CDR3 length is 13 residues. With 11 bases clipped from V and 4 bases from J, the junction kept 9 bases outside the gene matches. DNA for the CDR3: TGTGCCCTCAAGACAGGGAAAGCAGATACGCAGTATTTT. Residues: CALKTGKADTQYF.

This clonotype was recorded a few times. The chain has TRBV7-2 and TRBJ1-2; D uncertain. V was trimmed by 1 base and J by 10 bases, leaving 10 bases between them. Germline V CDR1 and CDR2: SGHTA, FQGNSA. The CDR3 loop spans 12 amino acids. This chain's CDR3 is CASSLVPAAYTF. The CDR3 DNA reads TGTGCCAGCAGCTTAGTTCCGGCAGCCTACACCTTC.